Listed below are T cell receptor beta chains from one sample, sequenced in a study of T cell repertoires in ileal Crohn's disease. Produced via immunoSEQ multiplex PCR; TCRdb's table is partial and in-frame only. The profile shows around 1,000 clones, more than 70% of them singletons. The sample was ileal tissue. The receptors were gathered from an adult with Crohn's disease. Both conserved end residues are part of each CDR3. Each record gives: V gene, CDR3 protein.

>TRBV7-3
CASSSRGPNTEAFF
>TRBV5-5
CASSLLGQSNTGELFF
>TRBV4-3
CASSYSAGDTEAFF
>TRBV27
CASSPRRAGGHTIYF
>TRBV27
CASSASGTYNEQFF
>TRBV28
CASRSTGSRYGYTF
>TRBV5-4
CASSQGQGARYGYTF
>TRBV4-3
CASSQGRGVYEQYF
>TRBV9
CASSLDDSAYEQYF
>TRBV7-9
CASSPGGEQYF
>TRBV19
CASSISETPYGYTF
>TRBV9
CASSVVRQGEYNEQFF
>TRBV6-5
CASSYWTGGPYEQYF
>TRBV6-1
CASSELAGGPNEQFF
>TRBV29-1
CSVRDRRTDTQYF
>TRBV9
CASSVDRGNQPQHF
>TRBV30
CAWSGLRGASSTDTQYF
>TRBV9
CASSPTAGDIQYF
>TRBV6-1
CASSVDITDTQYF
>TRBV5-1
CASGAAPEDEQFF
>TRBV10-2
CASSGILVGETQYF
>TRBV2
CASRRGNRQPQHF
>TRBV19
CASSLVTTGLSSGANVLTF
>TRBV7-6
CASSSQGGSSYNEQFF
>TRBV5-1
CASSSTSGGAETQYF
>TRBV5-1
CASSSGQLPLYGYTF
>TRBV15
CATSSLEETQYF
>TRBV29-1
CSVSGEPSANYGYTF
>TRBV5-1
CASSLGTSKFF
>TRBV7-2
CASSFGAGVIYEQYF
>TRBV7-9
CASSLWRGQIDNSPLHF
>TRBV9
CASSVGGPGAETQYF
>TRBV5-1
CASSPARTSGGYNEQFF
>TRBV6-4
CASSDSTSGGANEQFF
>TRBV2
CASSAGQIEAFF
>TRBV7-9
CASSLAGGYNSPLHF
>TRBV5-8
CASRRDSTSYNEQFF
>TRBV9
CASSIGGGRYVDSPLHF
>TRBV6-4
CASRKGGEQFF
>TRBV6-5
CASSKQGRDQPQHF
>TRBV5-6
CASSLAYTGRQGYGYTF